This TCR beta chain is drawn from a study of identical twins. Broader study findings: Twin-shared out-of-frame alpha sequences were enriched for low generation probability. The study drew conclusions from cross-sectional statistical analysis, not from following the same donors. Clonotypes of the beta chain that were abundant in cord blood carried fewer insertions (memory repertoires showed none).

Trimming took 1 base from V and 10 from J, leaving 13 bases between them. The CDR3 sequence is 13 residues long. The germline V gene has CDR1 MGHRA and CDR2 YSYEKL. Comment on this clonotype: Its matching antigen is unknown.

Every sampled donor was Caucasian and healthy. TCRdb recomputed calls from the 5' RACE reads with MiXCR, one row per CDR3 protein. The data hold approximately 600,000 distinct CDR3 sequences, with just over 7% observed a single time. These sequences were also reported in another study, on yellow fever vaccine responses in identical twins.

The TCR comes from a woman in her late teens or twenties in good health. V gene TRBV4-1 combines with J gene TRBJ1-1; D remains unclear. Sequenced input: PBMCs. CDR3 amino acids: CASSQVGLSLAFF. The CDR3 DNA sequence: TGCGCCAGCAGCCAAGTTGGGTTGAGTTTAGCTTTCTTT.